The 21 T cell receptor beta chains below come from one sample, sequenced in a study of cytomegalovirus exposure and HLA in healthy donors. The primer mix had 60 Vbeta and 13 Jbeta primers. Libraries were prepared by immunoSEQ multiplex PCR; TCRdb keeps only in-frame clonotypes and omits some of them. The repertoire table contains around 75,000 clones. Sequencing was done on a sample of PBMCs. Receptors originate from a man over 45 in good health and CMV-seropositive.

V usage is TRBV5-5 and J usage is TRBJ1-6; possibly TRBD1 for D (6 bases). V dropped 0 bases and J dropped 7 bases, with 14 bases sitting between them. There are 16 residues in the CDR3. Germline V gives CDR1 SGHKS, CDR2 YYEKEE (reference sequence). CDR3 in amino acids: CASSLVGSRGNSPLHF. CDR3 coding DNA: TGTGCCAGCAGCTTGGTAGGCTCAAGGGGGAATTCACCCCTCCACTTT.

The genes are TRBV12-2 and TRBJ1-5. TRBV12-2 is listed as a pseudogene. The CDR3 contains 18 residues. CDR3 nucleotide sequence: TGTGCAAGTCGCCCCAAGGGGAGGGCTGTCGTCGAGAATCAGCCCCAGCATTTT. Translated: CASRPKGRAVVENQPQHF.

The rearrangement joins TRBV7-9 to TRBJ2-1; D gene uncertain. Per the germline V gene, CDR1 is SEHNR and CDR2 is FQNEAQ (reference sequence). The CDR3 loop spans 11 amino acids. V was clipped by 5 bases and J by 7 bases, with 6 bases between them. DNA of the CDR3: TGTGCCAGCAGCCTCCGGAATGAGCAGTTCTTC. Residues: CASSLRNEQFF.

V and J are TRBV7-9 and TRBJ2-5, with D tentatively TRBD2 (6 bases). V was clipped by 3 bases and J by 2 bases, with 10 bases between them. The germline gives CDR1 SEHNR, CDR2 FQNEAQ (reference sequence). The CDR3 has 14 amino acids. CDR3 in DNA: TGTGCCAGCAGCTTCCTAGCGACACAAGAGACCCAGTACTTC. Its translation: CASSFLATQETQYF.

This chain uses TRBV5-8 with TRBJ1-6, with 7 bases identical to TRBD1. Unmatched junction bases numbered 3, after V lost 1 base and J lost 8 bases. This CDR3 comprises 14 residues. CDR1 SGHTS and CDR2 YDEGEE come from the germline V gene. CDR3: CASSLRQGYSPLHF. The CDR3 DNA is TGTGCCAGCAGCTTGAGACAGGGTTATTCACCCCTCCACTTT.

The V call is TRBV5-1, the J call TRBJ1-1; D uncertain. The V gene's germline CDR1 is SGHRS and CDR2 YFSETQ. The CDR3 is 13 residues long. With 1 base removed from V and 2 bases from J, the gap between germline ends came to 6 bases. The chain's CDR3 is CASSLLLNTEAFF. CDR3 nucleotides: TGCGCCAGCAGCTTGCTTCTAAACACTGAAGCTTTCTTT.

The chain recombines TRBV5-5 with TRBJ2-5, with D maybe TRBD1 (6 bases). The ends were cut back, 2 bases at V and 1 base at J, with 12 bases in the middle. Germline-derived CDR1 and CDR2 are SGHKS and YYEKEE (reference sequence). The CDR3 extends over 15 amino acids. The DNA of the CDR3 is TGTGCCAGCAGCTTTTTTGACAGGAGCCAAGAGACCCAGTACTTC. Translated: CASSFFDRSQETQYF.

The V and J genes are TRBV15 and TRBJ1-5, with a weak D call TRBD1 (5 bases). V was clipped by 0 bases and J by 7 bases, with 13 bases between them. The CDR3 loop spans 15 amino acids. CDR1 LNHNV and CDR2 YYDKDF come from the germline V gene (reference sequence). The CDR3 loop reads CATSRERAGRQPQHF. The CDR3 nucleotides read TGTGCCACCAGCAGAGAGAGGGCAGGGAGGCAGCCCCAGCATTTT.

This chain joins TRBV9 and TRBJ1-3; D ambiguous. Trimming cost V 0 bases and J 4 bases, with 5 bases left between them. The CDR3 sequence is 13 residues long. CDR1 and CDR2 from the germline V gene are SGDLS and YYNGEE. DNA for the CDR3: TGTGCCAGCAGCGTAGACTCAGGAAACACCATATATTTT. Its protein is CASSVDSGNTIYF.

DNA for the CDR3: TGTGCCAGCAGTACCCCCCAGGGGGGCAATGAAAAACTGTTTTTT. Protein: CASSTPQGGNEKLFF. J is TRBJ1-4 and V is TRBV27, with 7 nucleotides matching TRBD1. V dropped 5 bases and J dropped 5; count of bases not matched to a gene: 8. Germline V lookup: CDR1 MNHEY, CDR2 SMNVEV (reference sequence). The CDR3 is 15 residues long.

The chain carries TRBV18 and TRBJ1-2; the match to TRBD1 covers 7 bases. Trimming cost V 6 bases and J 4 bases; bases outside gene matches: 11. Germline V CDR1 and CDR2: KGHSH, LQKENI. This CDR3 has 15 amino acids. CDR3 sequence: CASSDRTGLSYGYTF. The CDR3 DNA is TGTGCCAGCTCCGACCGGACAGGCTTAAGCTATGGCTACACCTTC.

V is TRBV10-2 and J is TRBJ1-1; D remains unclear. Germline CDR1 is WSHSY and CDR2 is SAAADI. Between the trimmed V and J ends, which lost 5 bases and 1 base, there was a span of 8 bases. CDR3 size: 13 residues. In DNA, the CDR3 is TGCGCCAGCAGTAACACAGCGAACACTGAAGCTTTCTTT. Amino acids: CASSNTANTEAFF.

This chain uses TRBV5-1 with TRBJ1-1; the D is unclear. Germline V gives CDR1 SGHRS, CDR2 YFSETQ. This CDR3 has 16 amino acids. Trimming stripped 4 bases from V and 3 bases from J, with 19 bases between. CDR3 protein: CASSPRRRDLDTEAFF. CDR3 in DNA: TGCGCCAGCAGCCCCCGTCGGAGGGATCTGGACACTGAAGCTTTCTTT.

The gene calls are TRBV15 and TRBJ2-7; 9 nucleotides align to TRBD2. Trimming removed 3 bases from V and 5 bases from J; junction bases left unmatched: 5. The CDR3 spans 14 residues. Germline CDR1 is LNHNV and CDR2 is YYDKDF (reference sequence). This CDR3 reads CATSSAGGIDEQYF. DNA for the CDR3: TGTGCCACCAGCAGCGCGGGAGGGATCGACGAGCAGTACTTC.

The chain combines TRBV5-6 with TRBJ2-5; the match to TRBD2 covers 11 bases. This CDR3 spans 16 amino acids. V lost 0 bases and J lost 4; bases outside the gene matches: 5. The germline V gene has CDR1 SGHDT and CDR2 YYEEEE. The CDR3: CASSLVIAGGGETQYF. CDR3 bases: TGTGCCAGCAGCTTGGTGATAGCGGGGGGGGGAGAGACCCAGTACTTC.

The chain is built from TRBV7-2 and TRBJ2-2; 9 bases agree with TRBD1. Unmatched junction bases numbered 7, after V lost 3 bases and J lost 5 bases. The CDR3 extends over 16 amino acids. The germline V gene encodes CDR1 SGHTA and CDR2 FQGNSA. CDR3 amino acids: CASSLGGQGGTGELFF. CDR3 nucleotide sequence: TGTGCCAGCAGCTTGGGGGGACAGGGAGGGACCGGGGAGCTGTTTTTT.

This chain uses TRBV25-1 with TRBJ2-5, with 8 bases identical to TRBD1. From germline, CDR1 is MGHDK and CDR2 SYGVNS. There are 14 residues in the CDR3. Germline trimming cut 6 bases from V and 3 bases from J; bases unmatched to any gene: 6. The CDR3 DNA reads as TGTGCCAGCAGCGAAACAGGGGGTGAAGAGACCCAGTACTTC. Translated: CASSETGGEETQYF.

V usage is TRBV2 and J usage is TRBJ2-7; D may be TRBD1 (5 bases). Germline assignment: CDR1 SNHLY and CDR2 FYNNEI. Deletions cut 6 bases from V and 6 bases from J, with 12 bases between. The CDR3 consists of 12 residues. In nucleotides, the CDR3 is TGTGCCAGCAGCGTCACAGGTATCGAGCAGTACTTC. Its translation: CASSVTGIEQYF.

The V call is TRBV15, the J call TRBJ2-5, with 9 bases identical to TRBD1. Per the germline V gene, CDR1 is LNHNV and CDR2 is YYDKDF (reference sequence). The CDR3 extends over 13 amino acids. Trimming at V came to 0 bases and at J to 10 bases, leaving 3 bases not matched to a gene. DNA for the CDR3: TGTGCCACCAGCAGAGACAGGGACAGGGACCAGTACTTC. Protein: CATSRDRDRDQYF.

V gene TRBV25-1 combines with J gene TRBJ1-2, with D possibly matching TRBD1 (5 bases). The ends were cut back, 2 bases at V and 8 bases at J, with 12 bases in the middle. Germline CDR1 MGHDK, CDR2 SYGVNS. The CDR3 totals 13 residues. The CDR3 coding sequence is TGTGCCAGCAGTGAACTCCCTCGGACAGGCTACACCTTC. This sequence encodes CASSELPRTGYTF.

The chain joins TRBV28 to TRBJ2-6, with D unclear. The V gene lost 2 bases and the J gene lost 12 bases, with 8 bases spanning the gap. There are 12 residues in the CDR3. CDR1 is MDHEN, CDR2 SYDVKM, per germline. The CDR3 spells CASSLVPGVLTF. For the CDR3, the DNA is TGTGCCAGCAGTTTAGTCCCAGGCGTCCTGACTTTC. The full variable domain, rest sourced from reference TRBV28 and TRBJ2-6, is DVKVTQSSRYLVKRTGEKVFLECVQDMDHENMFWYRQDPGLGLRLIYFSYDVKMKEKGDIPEGYSVSREKKERFSLILESASTNQTSMYLCASSLVPGVLTFGAGSRLTVL.